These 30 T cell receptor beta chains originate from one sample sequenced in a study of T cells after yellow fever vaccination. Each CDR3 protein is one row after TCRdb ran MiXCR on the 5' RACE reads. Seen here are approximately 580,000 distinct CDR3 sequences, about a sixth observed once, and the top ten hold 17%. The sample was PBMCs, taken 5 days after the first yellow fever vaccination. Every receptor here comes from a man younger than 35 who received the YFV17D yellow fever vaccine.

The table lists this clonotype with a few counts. CDR3 protein: CASGLSSNYGYTF. The DNA of the CDR3 is TGTGCTAGTGGTTTATCATCTAACTATGGCTACACCTTC. This chain connects TRBV12-5 to TRBJ1-2; D unclear. Trimming cost V 3 bases and J 0 bases, with 5 bases left between them. Germline V CDR1 and CDR2: LGHNT, FRNRAP. This CDR3 contains 13 residues.

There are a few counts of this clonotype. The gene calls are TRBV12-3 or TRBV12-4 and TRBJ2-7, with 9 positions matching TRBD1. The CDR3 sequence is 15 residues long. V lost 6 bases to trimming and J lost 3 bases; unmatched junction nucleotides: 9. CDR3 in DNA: TGTGCCAGCAGCTCCGGGACAGGGCCCCTCTACGAGCAGTACTTC. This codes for CASSSGTGPLYEQYF.

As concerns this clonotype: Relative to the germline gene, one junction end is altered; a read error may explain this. CDR3 residues: CAASDFLGTGSTDTQYF. Written as DNA, the CDR3 is TGTGCCGCCAGTGATTTCCTGGGGACAGGGTCCACAGATACGCAGTATTTT. V and J are TRBV24-1 and TRBJ2-3; 9 nucleotides line up with TRBD1. This CDR3 contains 17 residues. Per the germline V gene, CDR1 is KGHDR and CDR2 is SFDVKD.

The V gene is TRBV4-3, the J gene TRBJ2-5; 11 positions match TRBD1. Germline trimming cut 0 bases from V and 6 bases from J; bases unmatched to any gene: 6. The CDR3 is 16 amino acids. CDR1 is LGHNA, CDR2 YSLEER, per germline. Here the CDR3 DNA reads TGCGCCAGCAGCCAAGATTGGACAGGGGGCGTGAAGACCCAGTACTTC. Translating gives CASSQDWTGGVKTQYF.

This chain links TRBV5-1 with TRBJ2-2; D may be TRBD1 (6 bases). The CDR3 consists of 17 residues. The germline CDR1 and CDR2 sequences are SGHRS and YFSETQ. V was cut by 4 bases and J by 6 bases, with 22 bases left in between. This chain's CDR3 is CASSPHTRGIDPGELFF. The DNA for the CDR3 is TGCGCCAGCAGCCCCCATACCAGGGGAATAGATCCCGGGGAGCTGTTTTTT.

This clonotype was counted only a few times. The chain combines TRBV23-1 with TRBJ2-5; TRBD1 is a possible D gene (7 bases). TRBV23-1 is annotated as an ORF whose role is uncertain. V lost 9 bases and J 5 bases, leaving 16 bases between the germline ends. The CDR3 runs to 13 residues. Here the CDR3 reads CARGGGGAETQYF. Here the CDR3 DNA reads TGCGCCAGAGGTGGAGGGGGCGCCGAGACCCAGTACTTC.

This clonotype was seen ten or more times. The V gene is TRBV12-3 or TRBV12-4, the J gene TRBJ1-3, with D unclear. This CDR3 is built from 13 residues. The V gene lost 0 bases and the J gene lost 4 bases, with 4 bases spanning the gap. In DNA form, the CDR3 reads TGTGCCAGCAGTTTAGCCAGGGGAAACACCATATATTTT. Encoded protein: CASSLARGNTIYF.

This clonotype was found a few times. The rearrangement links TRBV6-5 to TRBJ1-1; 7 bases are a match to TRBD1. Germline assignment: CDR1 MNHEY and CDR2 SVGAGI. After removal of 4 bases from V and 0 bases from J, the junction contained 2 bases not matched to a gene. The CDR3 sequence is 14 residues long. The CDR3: CASSSRGVNTEAFF. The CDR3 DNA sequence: TGTGCCAGCAGTTCCAGGGGGGTGAACACTGAAGCTTTCTTT.

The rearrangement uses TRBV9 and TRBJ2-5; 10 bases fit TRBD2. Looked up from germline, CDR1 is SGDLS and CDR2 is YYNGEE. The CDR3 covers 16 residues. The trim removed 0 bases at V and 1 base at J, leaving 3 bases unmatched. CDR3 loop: CASSVATSGLQETQYF. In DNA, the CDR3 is TGTGCCAGCAGCGTAGCGACTAGCGGGCTCCAAGAGACCCAGTACTTC. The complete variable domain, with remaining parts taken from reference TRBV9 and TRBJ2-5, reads DSGVTQTPKHLITATGQRVTLRCSPRSGDLSVYWYQQSLDQGLQFLIQYYNGEERAKGNILERFSAQQFPDLHSELNLSSLELGDSALYFCASSVATSGLQETQYFGPGTRLLVL.

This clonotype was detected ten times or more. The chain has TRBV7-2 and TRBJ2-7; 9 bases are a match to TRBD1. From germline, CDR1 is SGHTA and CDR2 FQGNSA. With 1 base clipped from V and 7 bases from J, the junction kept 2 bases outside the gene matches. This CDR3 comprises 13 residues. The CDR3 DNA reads TGTGCCAGCAGCTTAGTGGGACAGGGTGAGCAGTACGTC. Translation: CASSLVGQGEQYV.

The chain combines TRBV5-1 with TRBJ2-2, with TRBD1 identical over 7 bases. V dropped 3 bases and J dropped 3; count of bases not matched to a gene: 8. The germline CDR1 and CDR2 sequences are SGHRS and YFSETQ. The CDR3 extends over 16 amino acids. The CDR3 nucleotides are TGCGCCAGCAGCTATCTAGGACAGGAGTACACCGGGGAGCTGTTTTTT. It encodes CASSYLGQEYTGELFF.

In DNA, the CDR3 is TGCAGCGTTAGACCGCAACCGAGCGGGGAGCTGTTTTTT. It is translated as CSVRPQPSGELFF. This chain connects TRBV29-1 to TRBJ2-2; D unresolved. Per germline, CDR1 SQVTM and CDR2 ANQGSEA. CDR3 length equals 13 residues. Trimming removed 5 bases at V and 7 bases at J, with 14 bases between.

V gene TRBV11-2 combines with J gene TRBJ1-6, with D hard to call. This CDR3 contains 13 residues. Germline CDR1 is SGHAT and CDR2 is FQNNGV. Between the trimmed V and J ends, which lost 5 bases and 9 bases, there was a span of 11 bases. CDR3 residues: CASSGVFGSPLHF. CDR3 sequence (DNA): TGTGCCAGCAGCGGGGTATTTGGTTCACCCCTCCACTTT.

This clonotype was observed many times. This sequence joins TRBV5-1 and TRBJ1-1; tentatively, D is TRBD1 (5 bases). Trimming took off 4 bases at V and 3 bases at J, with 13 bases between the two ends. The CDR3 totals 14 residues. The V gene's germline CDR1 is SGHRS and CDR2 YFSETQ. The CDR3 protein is CASSPGALDTEAFF. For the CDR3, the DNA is TGCGCCAGCAGCCCCGGGGCGTTGGACACTGAAGCTTTCTTT.

The CDR3 reads CASSPSGTYTYSGNTIYF. CDR3 coding DNA: TGTGCCAGCAGCCCGTCCGGGACATATACCTACTCTGGAAACACCATATATTTT. The chain employs TRBV9 and TRBJ1-3, with TRBD1 as a possible D gene (6 bases). V lost 4 bases and J lost 0, with 20 bases in between. CDR1 is SGDLS and CDR2 is YYNGEE in the germline V gene. The CDR3 loop spans 18 amino acids. Drawing the rest from reference TRBV9 and TRBJ1-3, the complete variable domain is DSGVTQTPKHLITATGQRVTLRCSPRSGDLSVYWYQQSLDQGLQFLIQYYNGEERAKGNILERFSAQQFPDLHSELNLSSLELGDSALYFCASSPSGTYTYSGNTIYFGEGSWLTVV.

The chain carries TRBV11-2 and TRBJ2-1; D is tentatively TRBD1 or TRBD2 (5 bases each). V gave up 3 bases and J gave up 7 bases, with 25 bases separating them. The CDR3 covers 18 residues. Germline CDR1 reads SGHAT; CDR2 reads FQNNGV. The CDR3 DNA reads TGTGCCAGCAGCTTGCTGGGGCCGGCCCAGCCAAGAGGGAATGAGCAGTTCTTC. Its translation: CASSLLGPAQPRGNEQFF.

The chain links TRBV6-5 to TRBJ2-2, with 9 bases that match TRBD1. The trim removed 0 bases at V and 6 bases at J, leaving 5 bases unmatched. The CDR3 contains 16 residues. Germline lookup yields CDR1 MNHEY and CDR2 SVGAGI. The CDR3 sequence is CASSYSTGGDPGELFF. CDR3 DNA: TGTGCCAGCAGTTACTCGACAGGGGGGGATCCCGGGGAGCTGTTTTTT.

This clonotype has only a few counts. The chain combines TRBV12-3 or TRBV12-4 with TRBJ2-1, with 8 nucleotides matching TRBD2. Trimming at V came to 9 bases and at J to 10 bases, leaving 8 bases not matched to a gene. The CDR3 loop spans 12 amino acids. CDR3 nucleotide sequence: TGTGCCAGTCGAAAGGCTAGCGGGGAGCAGTTCTTC. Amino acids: CASRKASGEQFF.

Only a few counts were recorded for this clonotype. Here the CDR3 DNA reads TGTGCCAGCAGTTACTACAGGGGAGAGACCCAGTACTTC. Its translation is CASSYYRGETQYF. V gene TRBV6-5 combines with J gene TRBJ2-5; 7 nucleotides match TRBD1. This CDR3 has 13 residues. Germline CDR1 is MNHEY and CDR2 is SVGAGI. Trimming took 1 base from V and 4 from J; bases not matched to a gene: 0.

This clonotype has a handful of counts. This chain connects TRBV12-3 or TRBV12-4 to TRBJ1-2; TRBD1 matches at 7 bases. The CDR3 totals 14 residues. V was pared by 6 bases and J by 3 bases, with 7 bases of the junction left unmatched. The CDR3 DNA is TGTGCCAGCAGGACGGACAGGAGATACTATGGCTACACCTTC. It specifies CASRTDRRYYGYTF.

In DNA form, the CDR3 reads TGTGCCAGCAGTTTACCCGGGACTCCTAGCAATCAGCCCCAGCATTTT. Translated: CASSLPGTPSNQPQHF. This chain links TRBV28 with TRBJ1-5; tentatively, D is TRBD1 (5 bases). V was clipped by 2 bases and J by 0 bases, with 11 bases between them. CDR3 length: 16 residues. Germline-derived CDR1 and CDR2 are MDHEN and SYDVKM.

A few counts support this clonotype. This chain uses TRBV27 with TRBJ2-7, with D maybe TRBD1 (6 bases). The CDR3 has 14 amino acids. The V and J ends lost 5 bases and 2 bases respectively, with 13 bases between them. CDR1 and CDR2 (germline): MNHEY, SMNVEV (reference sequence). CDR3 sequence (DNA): TGTGCCAGCAGTGCACAGGGAAGCACCTACGAGCAGTACTTC. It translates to CASSAQGSTYEQYF.

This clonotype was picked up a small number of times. The CDR3: CASSIRNGYTF. The CDR3 DNA reads TGTGCCAGTAGTATTAGGAACGGCTACACCTTC. The chain recombines TRBV19 with TRBJ1-2; D not certain. The V gene lost 3 bases and the J gene lost 8 bases, with 7 bases spanning the gap. Germline-derived CDR1 and CDR2 are LNHDA and SQIVND (reference sequence). The CDR3 loop spans 11 amino acids.

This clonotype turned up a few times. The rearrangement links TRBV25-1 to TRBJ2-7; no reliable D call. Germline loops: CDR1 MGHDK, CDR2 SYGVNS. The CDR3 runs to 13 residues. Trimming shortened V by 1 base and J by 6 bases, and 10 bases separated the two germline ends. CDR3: CASSEFAQSEQYF. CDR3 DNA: TGTGCCAGCAGTGAATTCGCGCAGTCCGAGCAGTACTTC.

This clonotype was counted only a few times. CDR3 loop: CSARALITPHNQPQHF. CDR3 DNA sequence: TGCAGTGCTAGAGCCTTGATAACCCCACACAATCAGCCCCAGCATTTT. The chain uses TRBV20-1 and TRBJ1-5; the D is unclear. This CDR3 contains 16 residues. The germline gives CDR1 DFQATT, CDR2 SNEGSKA (reference sequence). Trimming left V 1 base short and J 3 bases short, with 16 bases between.

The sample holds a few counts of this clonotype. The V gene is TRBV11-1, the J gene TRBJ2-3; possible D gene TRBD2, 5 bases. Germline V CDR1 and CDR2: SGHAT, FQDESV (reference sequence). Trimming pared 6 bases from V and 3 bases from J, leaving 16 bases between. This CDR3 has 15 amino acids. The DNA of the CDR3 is TGTGCCAGCAGTCACCGCCGGGATGGAACAGATACGCAGTATTTT. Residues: CASSHRRDGTDTQYF.

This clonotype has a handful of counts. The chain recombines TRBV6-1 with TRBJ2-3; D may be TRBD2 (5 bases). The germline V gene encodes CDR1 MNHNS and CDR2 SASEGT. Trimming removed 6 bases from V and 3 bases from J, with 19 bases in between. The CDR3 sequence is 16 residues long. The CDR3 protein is CASRKDHLSGTDTQYF. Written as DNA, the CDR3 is TGTGCCAGCAGGAAGGATCACCTGTCGGGGACAGATACGCAGTATTTT.

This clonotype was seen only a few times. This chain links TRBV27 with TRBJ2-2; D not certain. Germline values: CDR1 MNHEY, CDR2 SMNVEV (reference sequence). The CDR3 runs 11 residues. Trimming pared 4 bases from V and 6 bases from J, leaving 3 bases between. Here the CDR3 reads CASSCSGELFF. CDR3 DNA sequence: TGTGCCAGCAGTTGTTCCGGGGAGCTGTTTTTT.

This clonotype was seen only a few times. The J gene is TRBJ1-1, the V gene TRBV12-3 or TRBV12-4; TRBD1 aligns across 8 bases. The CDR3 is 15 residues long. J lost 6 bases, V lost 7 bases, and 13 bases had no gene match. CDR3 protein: CASNGQGAFISEAFF. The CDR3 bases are TGTGCCAGCAACGGGCAGGGGGCTTTTATTTCTGAAGCTTTCTTT.

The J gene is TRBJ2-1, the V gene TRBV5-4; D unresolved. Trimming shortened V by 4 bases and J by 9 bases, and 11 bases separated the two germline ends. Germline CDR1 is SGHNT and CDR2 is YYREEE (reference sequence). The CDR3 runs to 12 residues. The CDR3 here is CASSELGTEQFF. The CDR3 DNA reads TGTGCCAGCAGCGAACTTGGTACTGAGCAGTTCTTC.